The 31 T cell receptor beta chains in this list originate from one sample, sequenced in a study of cytomegalovirus exposure and HLA in healthy donors. The PCR contained 60 Vbeta and 13 Jbeta primers. Repertoires were generated with immunoSEQ multiplex PCR, while TCRdb's copy carries only in-frame clones and drops some. The table shows 100,000 to 150,000 clones, with about 76% occurring only once. The specimen was PBMCs. The receptor source for this set is a man aged 35-49 years in good health and CMV-seropositive.

The chain joins TRBV18 to TRBJ1-1; 8 bases are shared with TRBD1. Germline lookup yields CDR1 KGHSH and CDR2 LQKENI. The J segment lost 3 bases and the V segment lost 3 bases, leaving 6 bases of the junction unmatched. The CDR3 has 15 residues. In DNA, the CDR3 is TGTGCCAGCTCACCTAAACAGGGGGGGGACACTGAAGCTTTCTTT. As protein: CASSPKQGGDTEAFF.

J is TRBJ2-7 and V is TRBV10-3; D remains unclear. V lost 10 bases to trimming and J lost 2 bases, with 9 bases between them. This CDR3 contains 11 residues. Germline V gene lookup returns CDR1 ENHRY and CDR2 SYGVKD. The CDR3 nucleotides read TGTGCCAGGAGCTTCCCCTACGAGCAGTACTTC. Amino acids: CARSFPYEQYF.

The rearrangement joins TRBV9 to TRBJ1-1; perhaps TRBD1 as D (6 bases). The CDR3 runs to 15 residues. The V gene lost 0 bases and the J gene lost 3 bases, with 12 bases spanning the gap. Germline-derived CDR1 and CDR2 are SGDLS and YYNGEE. The CDR3 region is CASSVGGGPDTEAFF. The CDR3 DNA sequence: TGTGCCAGCAGCGTAGGAGGGGGTCCGGACACTGAAGCTTTCTTT.

The V and J genes are TRBV19 and TRBJ2-5, with TRBD2 matching over 10 bases. The CDR3 has 15 residues. Trimming at V came to 3 bases and at J to 8 bases, leaving 9 bases not matched to a gene. Germline V gene sequence: CDR1 LNHDA, CDR2 SQIVND (reference sequence). This chain's CDR3 is CASSIGTSVPGTQYF. The DNA of the CDR3 is TGTGCCAGTAGTATCGGGACTAGCGTGCCCGGAACCCAGTACTTC.

This chain uses TRBV5-6 with TRBJ2-7; 15 bases fit TRBD2. V lost 4 bases and J lost 4; bases outside the gene matches: 3. The CDR3 contains 15 residues. Germline V lookup: CDR1 SGHDT, CDR2 YYEEEE. The CDR3 region is CASSGLAGGDYEQYF. In DNA, the CDR3 is TGTGCCAGCAGCGGACTAGCGGGAGGGGATTACGAGCAGTACTTC.

V and J are TRBV2 and TRBJ1-1; TRBD1 is a possible D gene (5 bases). Germline CDR1 SNHLY, CDR2 FYNNEI. This CDR3 is 13 amino acids long. V lost 3 bases, J lost 3 bases, and 8 bases lay in between. The CDR3 is CASSEGGYTEAFF. In DNA form, the CDR3 reads TGTGCCAGCAGTGAGGGGGGATACACTGAAGCTTTCTTT.

The V call is TRBV5-6, the J call TRBJ2-7, with 7 bases matching TRBD2. CDR3 length equals 14 residues. Germline loops: CDR1 SGHDT, CDR2 YYEEEE. Trimming cost V 2 bases and J 5 bases; bases outside gene matches: 7. The CDR3 coding sequence is TGTGCCAGCAGCTTTGAGACAGCGGGAAACGAGCAGTACTTC. This encodes CASSFETAGNEQYF.

J is TRBJ1-2 and V is TRBV10-3; 7 bases agree with TRBD1. The germline gives CDR1 ENHRY, CDR2 SYGVKD. With 6 bases clipped from V and 5 bases from J, the junction kept 12 bases outside the gene matches. There are 15 residues in the CDR3. CDR3 sequence reads: CAIRPPGQPAYGYTF. CDR3 coding DNA: TGTGCCATCAGGCCCCCGGGACAGCCTGCTTATGGCTACACCTTC.

The V and J genes are TRBV19 and TRBJ2-1; D call uncertain. The CDR3 covers 13 residues. Trimming shortened V by 11 bases and J by 3 bases, and 14 bases separated the two germline ends. CDR1 and CDR2 from the germline V gene are LNHDA and SQIVND (reference sequence). DNA of the CDR3: TGTGCCTCAACAGCAGATTACTACAATGAGCAGTTCTTC. Amino acids: CASTADYYNEQFF.

For this clone: This same CDR3 is encoded by further DNA sequences in the sample. This rearrangement joins TRBV7-2 to TRBJ2-5; D may be TRBD2 (5 bases). Per the germline V gene, CDR1 is SGHTA and CDR2 is FQGNSA. This CDR3 spans 12 amino acids. V lost 4 bases to trimming and J lost 5 bases, with 8 bases between them. CDR3 amino acids: CASSWERETQYF. The CDR3 DNA is TGTGCCAGCAGCTGGGAGCGCGAGACCCAGTACTTC.

This sequence joins TRBV2 and TRBJ2-7; maybe TRBD1 (5 bases). The CDR3 is 14 residues long. CDR1 and CDR2 (germline): SNHLY, FYNNEI. The V end was cut by 10 bases, the J end by 4 bases, with 20 bases between. This chain's CDR3 is CATAAARGGYEQYF. The CDR3 DNA follows: TGTGCCACCGCTGCGGCTAGGGGTGGGTACGAGCAGTACTTC.

CDR3 in DNA: TGTGCCAGCAGCTTGGCGAGGACAGGGTTTAACTCGTACGAGCAGTACTTC. This encodes CASSLARTGFNSYEQYF. The V call is TRBV5-6, the J call TRBJ2-7, with 8 bases matching TRBD1. Trimming cost V 0 bases and J 4 bases; bases outside gene matches: 12. Germline V lookup: CDR1 SGHDT, CDR2 YYEEEE. The CDR3 spans 17 residues.

V and J are TRBV5-5 and TRBJ2-2; TRBD1 is a possible D gene (6 bases). Trimming shortened V by 1 base and J by 4 bases, and 8 bases separated the two germline ends. The germline gives CDR1 SGHKS, CDR2 YYEKEE (reference sequence). The CDR3 runs to 14 residues. The CDR3 DNA reads as TGTGCCAGCAGCTTGTACAGGGCCACCGGGGAGCTGTTTTTT. Amino acids: CASSLYRATGELFF.

The chain employs TRBV7-6 and TRBJ1-3, with D maybe TRBD1 (5 bases). The V and J ends lost 0 bases and 0 bases respectively, with 21 bases between them. Per the germline V gene, CDR1 is SGHVS and CDR2 is FNYEAQ. The CDR3 spans 20 residues. The chain's CDR3 is CASSLARRTPGTASGNTIYF. The CDR3 bases are TGTGCCAGCAGCTTAGCGAGGAGGACCCCAGGGACTGCCTCTGGAAACACCATATATTTT.

The rearrangement links TRBV11-3 to TRBJ2-1; D is perhaps TRBD2 (5 bases). Trimming took off 2 bases at V and 6 bases at J, with 17 bases between the two ends. Germline V gives CDR1 SGHNT, CDR2 YENEEA. This CDR3 region has 16 residues. The CDR3 is CASSLRAGPGGNEQFF. The CDR3 DNA follows: TGTGCCAGCAGCTTAAGGGCGGGCCCAGGCGGCAATGAGCAGTTCTTC.

V gene TRBV5-1 combines with J gene TRBJ1-2, with a possible D match to TRBD1 (5 bases). Germline V gene lookup returns CDR1 SGHRS and CDR2 YFSETQ. V was cut by 0 bases and J by 2 bases, with 11 bases left in between. This CDR3 is built from 15 residues. CDR3 amino acids: CASSLVPGINYGYTF. DNA of the CDR3: TGCGCCAGCAGCTTGGTACCAGGGATCAACTATGGCTACACCTTC.

This chain uses TRBV2 with TRBJ1-1; possible D gene TRBD1, 5 bases. The germline gives CDR1 SNHLY, CDR2 FYNNEI. The CDR3 is 14 residues long. The V end lost 4 bases, the J end lost 3 bases, and 12 bases lay between the germline ends. DNA of the CDR3: TGTGCCAGCAGTGTGGGAGGGGCCGACACTGAAGCTTTCTTT. This gives the protein CASSVGGADTEAFF.

This clone occurred a few times. The V gene is TRBV12-5, the J gene TRBJ1-5; D not resolved. Germline assignment: CDR1 LGHNT and CDR2 FRNRAP. There are 13 residues in the CDR3. Trimming took 7 bases from V and 4 from J, leaving 11 bases between them. This CDR3 is CASAWAGNQPQHF. DNA for the CDR3: TGTGCTAGTGCCTGGGCGGGGAATCAGCCCCAGCATTTT.

The J gene is TRBJ2-1, the V gene TRBV5-1, with 10 bases identical to TRBD2. Germline V gives CDR1 SGHRS, CDR2 YFSETQ. The CDR3 sequence is 17 residues long. V shed 0 bases and J 4 bases; nucleotides not matched to a gene: 7. The CDR3 DNA reads TGCGCCAGCAGCTTGGCCGTCGGACTAGCGGAATACAATGAGCAGTTCTTC. This translates into CASSLAVGLAEYNEQFF.

The genes are TRBV5-8 and TRBJ1-5; D not certain. Per the germline V gene, CDR1 is SGHTS and CDR2 is YDEGEE. V gave up 2 bases and J gave up 1 base, with 13 bases separating them. The CDR3 is 16 amino acids. The CDR3 DNA reads TGTGCCAGCAGCTTACTAAGCAGCGGGAGCAATCAGCCCCAGCATTTT. It codes for CASSLLSSGSNQPQHF. Full variable domain (rest looked up from reference TRBV5-8 and TRBJ1-5): EAGVTQSPTHLIKTRGQQATLRCSPISGHTSVYWYQQALGLGLQFLLWYDEGEERNRGNFPPRFSGRQFPNYSSELNVNALELEDSALYLCASSLLSSGSNQPQHFGDGTRLSIL.

The CDR3 region has the DNA TGTGCCAGCAGTCTGGACAGAACATCAACTAATGAAAAACTGTTTTTT. This codes for CASSLDRTSTNEKLFF. The J gene is TRBJ1-4, the V gene TRBV2; TRBD1 might be the D (6 bases). This CDR3 comprises 16 residues. V was shortened by 5 bases and J by 0 bases, with 13 bases between the two germline ends. Per germline, CDR1 SNHLY and CDR2 FYNNEI. The entire variable domain, with the rest obtained from reference TRBV2 and TRBJ1-4, is as follows: EPEVTQTPSHQVTQMGQEVILRCVPISNHLYFYWYRQILGQKVEFLVSFYNNEISEKSEIFDDQFSVERPDGSNFTLKIRSTKLEDSAMYFCASSLDRTSTNEKLFFGSGTQLSVL.

This chain uses TRBV7-2 with TRBJ2-1, with D possibly matching TRBD1 (5 bases). Germline V gives CDR1 SGHTA, CDR2 FQGNSA. The CDR3 is 13 residues long. V was pared by 5 bases and J by 8 bases, with 13 bases between. DNA for the CDR3: TGTGCCAGCAGCCCTTACCTAGGGGATGAGCAGTTCTTC. It translates to CASSPYLGDEQFF.

The sample holds a few counts of this clone. The chain joins TRBV5-4 to TRBJ2-1; D is possibly TRBD1 (5 bases). Germline assignment: CDR1 SGHNT and CDR2 YYREEE (reference sequence). Trimming shortened V by 1 base and J by 7 bases, and 9 bases separated the two germline ends. CDR3 length equals 13 residues. CDR3 sequence (DNA): TGTGCCAGCAGCTTGTACAGGAAGAATGAGCAGTTCTTC. It yields the protein CASSLYRKNEQFF.

V gene TRBV5-1 combines with J gene TRBJ2-5, with TRBD2 as a possible D gene (6 bases). Trimming pared 0 bases from V and 5 bases from J, leaving 14 bases between. Germline V CDR1 and CDR2: SGHRS, YFSETQ. The CDR3 runs to 15 residues. CDR3 sequence reads: CASSLAYGSRETQYF. The CDR3, as DNA: TGCGCCAGCAGCTTGGCTTACGGGAGCAGGGAGACCCAGTACTTC.

The chain couples TRBV30 to TRBJ1-2; maybe TRBD1 (5 bases). The length of the CDR3 is 9 residues. CDR1 is GTSNPN, CDR2 SVGIG, per germline (reference sequence). Deletions cut 8 bases from V and 6 bases from J, with 7 bases between. The CDR3 sequence is CARGDGYTF. Here the CDR3 DNA reads TGTGCCCGGGGGGATGGCTACACCTTC.

The rearrangement uses TRBV5-6 and TRBJ2-3; a possible D gene is TRBD1 (6 bases). The CDR3 spans 17 residues. Germline loops: CDR1 SGHDT, CDR2 YYEEEE. Between the trimmed V and J ends, which lost 5 bases and 0 bases, there was a span of 19 bases. The CDR3 DNA follows: TGTGCCAGCAGTACGATAGGGGGTCGCTCTAGCACAGATACGCAGTATTTT. Amino acid sequence: CASSTIGGRSSTDTQYF.

V usage is TRBV7-8 and J usage is TRBJ2-5; 8 nucleotides match TRBD2. Germline lookup yields CDR1 SGHVS and CDR2 FQNEAQ. The V segment lost 2 bases and the J segment 0 bases; nucleotides outside the gene matches: 2. CDR3 length: 15 residues. CDR3 in amino acids: CASSLRRGDQETQYF. The CDR3, as DNA: TGTGCCAGCAGCTTAAGGCGGGGGGACCAAGAGACCCAGTACTTC.

The chain joins TRBV28 to TRBJ2-6; 7 bases map to TRBD1. Trimming removed 6 bases from V and 1 base from J; junction bases left unmatched: 3. The CDR3 spans 15 residues. From germline, CDR1 is MDHEN and CDR2 SYDVKM. CDR3 loop: CASRSTGSGANVLTF. In DNA, the CDR3 is TGTGCCAGCAGATCGACAGGGTCTGGGGCCAACGTCCTGACTTTC.

The chain combines TRBV6-5 with TRBJ2-5, with a possible D match to TRBD1 (5 bases). The CDR3 has 16 amino acids. The V gene's germline CDR1 is MNHEY and CDR2 SVGAGI. Trimming left V 0 bases short and J 4 bases short, with 15 bases between. The DNA for the CDR3 is TGTGCCAGCAGTTACTCGGGCAGTTTTGGGGCAGAGACCCAGTACTTC. Translation: CASSYSGSFGAETQYF.

This CDR3 is CASSTLGGGATESSPLHF. CDR3 coding DNA: TGTGCCAGCAGCACCCTAGGAGGCGGGGCAACAGAGTCCTCACCCCTCCACTTT. The chain is built from TRBV7-9 and TRBJ1-6; possibly TRBD1 for D (5 bases). Germline CDR1 is SEHNR and CDR2 is FQNEAQ (reference sequence). This CDR3 is built from 18 residues. Trimming removed 5 bases at V and 10 bases at J, with 27 bases between.

The J gene is TRBJ1-3, the V gene TRBV15; D not resolved. From germline, CDR1 is LNHNV and CDR2 YYDKDF (reference sequence). Between the trimmed V and J ends, which lost 0 bases and 4 bases, there was a span of 7 bases. This CDR3 comprises 14 residues. This CDR3 is CATSRDRGGNTIYF. The DNA of the CDR3 is TGTGCCACCAGCAGAGATCGAGGGGGAAACACCATATATTTT. The variable domain in full, completed from reference TRBV15 and TRBJ1-3, reads DAMVIQNPRYQVTQFGKPVTLSCSQTLNHNVMYWYQQKSSQAPKLLFHYYDKDFNNEADTPDNFQSRRPNTSFCFLDIRSPGLGDTAMYLCATSRDRGGNTIYFGEGSWLTVV.